This TCR beta chain was identified in a study of blood T cells in healthy people across ages (dated by TCRdb to 2014 to 2015). Turning to the overall study: In model experiments, template switching captured about one uniquely barcoded TCR beta cDNA molecule for every two T cells. To avoid experimental bias, donors of different ages were distributed randomly across sequencing lanes. To track age-related changes in TCR beta repertoire diversity, the study relied on deep sequencing normalized with unique cDNA molecular identifiers. The study analyzed two additional independent replicas of 1 million unique cDNA reads from the same blood draw for two donors, one aged 18 to 30 and one aged 80 or older. Four age groups were formed from the donors: young (average approximately 15 years), middle-aged (around 40), aged (approximately 60) and long-lived (roughly 81).

Receptor amplification or capture employed 5' RACE. Instrument used: Illumina HiSeq 2500. A second about 7 to 12 cycle PCR used a sample-barcoded 5' primer and a J-beta primer mix. Each TCR beta cDNA molecule received a unique molecular identifier from a template-switch 5' adaptor carrying 12 random nucleotides. Each sample yielded at least 2.5 million CDR3-containing paired-end reads. First-strand cDNA synthesis was performed from all RNA using the Mint cDNA synthesis kit, with priming by a TRBC-specific oligonucleotide. Following uracil-DNA glycosylase treatment, a first 18-cycle PCR with universal primers M1SS and BC2_uni_R was performed on all cDNA. As for how the authors treated the data: For normalization, 1 million high-quality reads, each with a distinct molecular identifier, were randomly selected from each sample. Instead of being binned into consensus sequences, reads that shared molecular identifiers were thrown out. MiTCR, with a Q25 quality threshold and the strictest error-elimination algorithm, was used for CDR3 identification, clonotype clustering and error correction. A nonparametric unseen species model with Euler transformation was used to estimate a lower bound on total TCR beta diversity. TCRdb handled the public reads itself, with Q25 trimming in fastp and clone calling in MiXCR, and kept productive beta chains. A single entry per CDR3 protein holds the most common genes and DNA from its merged rows. Here the V and J calls rest on TCRdb's processing, not on the authors' analysis. This sample holds some 1.5 million distinct CDR3 sequences; 28% were observed only once. The biggest ten clones account for 7.7% of the sample.

The donors were some 39 Caucasian individuals from Russia, aged roughly 6 to 100 years, who were systemically healthy. Each donor gave about 9.2 milliliters of peripheral blood, drawn into EDTA-treated Vacutainer tubes. Ficoll-Paque density-gradient centrifugation was used to isolate PBMCs, with at least 7 million obtained per sample. Trizol reagent was used to extract total RNA from the PBMCs, yielding at least 6 micrograms per sample. For every donor, flow cytometry on a PBMC aliquot measured the percentage of naive CD45RAhigh/CD27high T cells. Comments on this clonotype: Its specific antigen is unknown. No qualities accompany the bases; no much larger clone lies one base away.

What the work shows at the level of the full study, not this receptor alone: There was a strong correlation between observed TCR beta diversity and the percentage of naive T cells measured by flow cytometry. Estimates of total diversity based on one million sequenced T cells were considered lower bounds and underestimates. Conclusive comparison of naive and antigen-experienced compartments was prevented by the profiling of bulk unsorted PBMCs. Observed TCR beta diversity per million T cells fell roughly linearly with age, and a significant reduction was already apparent by age roughly 40. Compared with the aged group, the long-lived group had more naive CD4+ T cells, fewer expanded clones and increased TCR diversity, suggesting age selection. Because donor CMV infection status was unknown, age-related changes in expanded clonotypes were potentially confounded.

The CDR3, from cysteine to phenylalanine, totals 15 residues. Only CDR3 DNA remains: 45 bases, in frame from the first base. The germline V and J ends show losses of 4 bases and 4 bases respectively, and no gene match explains 7 bases of the junction. According to the germline V gene, CDR1 reads LGHNA and CDR2 reads YNFKEQ. This chain is built from TRBV4-2 and TRBJ1-2; 9 of the junction bases match TRBD1. The receptor's source is a woman between 25 and 40 years old in good health. Sequencing was carried out using blood. The CDR3 protein is CASSLDRGEGYGYTF. In nucleotide form, the sequence is TGTGCCAGCAGCCTCGACAGGGGGGAGGGCTATGGCTACACCTTC.